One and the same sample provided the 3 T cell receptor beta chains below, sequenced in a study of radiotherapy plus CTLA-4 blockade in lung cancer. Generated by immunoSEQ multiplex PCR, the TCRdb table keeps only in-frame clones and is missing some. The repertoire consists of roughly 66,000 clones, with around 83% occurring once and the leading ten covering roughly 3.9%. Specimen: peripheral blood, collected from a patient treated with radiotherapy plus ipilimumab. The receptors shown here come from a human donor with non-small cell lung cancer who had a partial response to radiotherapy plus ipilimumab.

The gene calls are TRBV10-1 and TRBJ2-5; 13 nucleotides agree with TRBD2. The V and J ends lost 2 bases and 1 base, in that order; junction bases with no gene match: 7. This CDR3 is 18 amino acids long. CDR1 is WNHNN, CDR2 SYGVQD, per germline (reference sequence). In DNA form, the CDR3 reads TGCGCCAGCAGTGAGAAAACTAGCGGGAGGGTCCCCCAAGAGACCCAGTACTTC. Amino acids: CASSEKTSGRVPQETQYF.

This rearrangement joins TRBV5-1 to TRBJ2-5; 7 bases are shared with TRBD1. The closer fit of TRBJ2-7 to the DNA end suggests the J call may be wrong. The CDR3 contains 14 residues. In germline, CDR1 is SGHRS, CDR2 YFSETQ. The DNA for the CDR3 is TGCGCCAGCAGCGAGGACAGGCGTTACTACGAGCAGTACTTC. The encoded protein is CASSEDRRYYEQYF.

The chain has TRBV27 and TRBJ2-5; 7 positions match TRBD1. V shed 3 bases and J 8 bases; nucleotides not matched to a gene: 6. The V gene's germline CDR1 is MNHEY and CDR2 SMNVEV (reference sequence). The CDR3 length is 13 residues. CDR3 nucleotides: TGTGCCAGCAGTTTGGAAAGGGGGCAAACCCAGTACTTC. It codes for CASSLERGQTQYF.